This is a list of T cell receptor beta chains from one sample in a study of beta chain features in type 1 diabetes. Measured with immunoSEQ multiplex PCR; TCRdb has only the in-frame clones, and not every one. The sample carries 600,000 to 750,000 clones, 12% recorded once. The specimen was naive CD4+ T cells from blood. These receptors all come from a man aged 30 to 45 with type 1 diabetes. CDR3s include the opening cysteine and the closing phenylalanine or tryptophan. Each record gives: J gene, V gene, D gene, clone size, CDR3 protein, CDR3 DNA. D genes are given only for firm matches. Clone size is not always given. Where it is, it says once, few, many or a class for expanded clones.

TRBJ2-1	TRBV9	.	.	CASSVEAQYNEQFF	TGTGCCAGCAGCGTAGAGGCCCAGTACAATGAGCAGTTCTTC
TRBJ1-5	TRBV25-1	.	.	CASQDRRYSNQPQHF	TGTGCCAGCCAAGATCGGAGATATAGCAATCAGCCCCAGCATTTT
TRBJ2-4	TRBV28	.	many	CASGHLNIQYF	TGTGCCAGCGGACACCTAAACATTCAGTACTTC
TRBJ2-7	TRBV27	.	few	CASSLGPGVSYEQYF	TGTGCCAGCAGCCTAGGGCCAGGGGTGTCCTACGAGCAGTACTTC
TRBJ1-2	TRBV2	TRBD1	.	CAPSGTADTF	TGTGCCCCCTCGGGGACAGCGGACACCTTC
TRBJ2-7	TRBV28	.	few	CASSPPSRYEQYF	TGTGCCAGCAGTCCGCCCTCCAGGTACGAGCAGTACTTC
TRBJ1-2	TRBV29-1	.	.	CSVEGGAGYTF	TGCAGCGTTGAAGGTGGGGCGGGCTACACCTTC
TRBJ2-2	TRBV30	TRBD1	few	CAWRGQGANTGELFF	TGTGCCTGGAGGGGACAGGGAGCGAACACCGGGGAGCTGTTTTTT
TRBJ1-2	TRBV29-1	.	few	CSARRLYDRLGGYTF	TGCAGCGCCCGGAGGTTGTATGACAGGCTAGGAGGCTACACCTTC
TRBJ2-7	TRBV28	TRBD1	.	CASRNPGGASYEQYF	TGTGCCAGCCGCAACCCAGGGGGCGCATCCTACGAGCAGTACTTC
TRBJ2-2	TRBV5-8	TRBD1	.	CASRSYDRVDGTGELFF	TGTGCCAGCAGGTCGTATGACAGGGTTGATGGCACCGGGGAGCTGTTTTTT
TRBJ2-7	TRBV4-3	.	.	CASSQDAGVGNYEQYF	TGCGCCAGCAGCCAAGATGCAGGGGTGGGCAACTACGAGCAGTACTTC
TRBJ1-5	TRBV5-1	TRBD1	.	CASSLGQGGQPQHF	TGCGCCAGCAGCTTGGGACAGGGCGGTCAGCCCCAGCATTTT
TRBJ2-6	TRBV7-2	.	.	CASSLANGQANVLTF	TGTGCCAGCAGCTTAGCGAACGGCCAGGCCAACGTCCTGACTTTC
TRBJ1-2	TRBV19	TRBD1	.	CASSASGTGSGYTF	TGTGCCAGTAGTGCATCCGGGACAGGGAGTGGCTACACCTTC
TRBJ2-3	TRBV2	.	.	CASSEDREATDTQYF	TGTGCCAGCAGTGAAGACAGGGAAGCGACAGATACGCAGTATTTT
TRBJ1-5	TRBV10-3	TRBD1	few	CAIRQGFNQPQHF	TGTGCCATTCGACAGGGTTTCAATCAGCCCCAGCATTTT
TRBJ1-2	TRBV5-6	.	.	CASSSAGAGTF	TGTGCCAGCAGCAGTGCCGGGGCCGGCACCTTC
TRBJ1-1	TRBV5-1	.	.	CASYSPGPNTEAFF	TGCGCCAGCTATTCCCCGGGCCCGAACACTGAAGCTTTCTTT
TRBJ1-6	TRBV7-9	.	few	CASSALGGVNSPLHF	TGTGCCAGCAGCGCGTTAGGAGGGGTGAATTCACCCCTCCACTTT
TRBJ2-7	TRBV18	TRBD1	few	CASSPIGQGEQYF	TGTGCCAGCTCACCAATCGGACAGGGCGAGCAGTACTTC
TRBJ2-3	TRBV9	TRBD2	.	CASSVGTSGTSTDTQYF	TGTGCCAGCAGCGTAGGGACTAGCGGGACCAGCACAGATACGCAGTATTTT
TRBJ2-7	TRBV7-9	TRBD1	few	CASSTRDRAYEQYF	TGTGCCAGCAGCACACGGGACAGGGCCTACGAGCAGTACTTC
TRBJ2-5	TRBV7-2	TRBD2	few	CASSPGGNQETQYF	TGTGCCAGCAGCCCCGGGGGGAACCAAGAGACCCAGTACTTC
TRBJ2-1	TRBV6-6	TRBD1	.	CASSYTGTGVNEQFF	TGTGCCAGCAGTTATACCGGGACAGGGGTCAATGAGCAGTTCTTC
TRBJ1-3	TRBV7-2	.	.	CASSLATTNSGNTIYF	TGTGCCAGCAGCTTAGCCACCACGAACTCTGGAAACACCATATATTTT
TRBJ2-7	TRBV19	.	.	CASSTQGAEQYF	TGTGCCAGTAGTACACAGGGCGCCGAGCAGTACTTC
TRBJ1-6	TRBV7-9	.	few	CASEVGSLNSPLHF	TGTGCCAGCGAAGTTGGCAGTCTAAATTCACCCCTCCACTTT
TRBJ2-7	TRBV14	TRBD1	.	CASRGSGGYEQYF	TGTGCCAGCAGGGGTTCAGGGGGCTACGAGCAGTACTTC
TRBJ1-2	TRBV30	.	.	CAWTSDPAVGYTF	TGTGCCTGGACTTCAGACCCCGCTGTCGGCTACACCTTC
TRBJ2-7	TRBV9	.	.	CASSVGGDRYEQYF	TGTGCCAGCAGCGTTGGAGGGGATCGGTACGAGCAGTACTTC
TRBJ2-7	TRBV7-9	.	once	CASSQGASGPYEQYF	TGTGCCAGCAGCCAGGGGGCTAGCGGTCCCTACGAGCAGTACTTC